This T cell receptor (beta chain) is from a study of somatic mutations in cytotoxic T cells in rheumatoid arthritis. This table comes from immunoSEQ multiplex PCR, and its TCRdb copy is limited to in-frame clones, with some not included. The data contain about 9,000 clones, roughly 73% of them singletons. In germline, CDR1 is MDHEN, CDR2 SYDVKM. The V and J ends lost 5 bases and 1 base, in that order; junction bases with no gene match: 11. This CDR3 is 16 amino acids long. Study-level points and caveats: The slight TRBV07 underrepresentation in rheumatoid arthritis patients was not adjusted for multiple comparisons. CD8+ clonality rose with age in rheumatoid arthritis patients, not healthy controls.

After CD4+ and CD8+ cells were isolated by positive magnetic bead selection, their purity was checked by flow cytometry. As regards this clone: The antigen is unknown.

The sequence came from an adult with rheumatoid arthritis. The chain is built from TRBV28 and TRBJ2-7; 7 nucleotides align to TRBD2. The specimen was CD8+ T cells sorted from blood. CDR3: CASSGGVVRLSYEQYF. The CDR3 region has the DNA TGTGCCAGCAGTGGGGGGGTTGTCCGGCTATCCTACGAGCAGTACTTC.